One and the same sample provided the 29 T cell receptor beta chains below, sequenced in a study of blood T cell repertoires in COVID-19. Assay: immunoSEQ multiplex PCR; the TCRdb copy retains only in-frame clones and omits some. The sample yields 250,000 or so clones, more than 80% seen once. Sequencing was performed on peripheral blood. These TCRs come from a man younger than 45 with COVID-19, enrolled during active disease.

J is TRBJ2-7 and V is TRBV7-9; TRBD2 matches 13 bases. V lost 4 bases and J lost 0; bases outside the gene matches: 3. This CDR3 is 16 amino acids long. CDR1 is SEHNR and CDR2 is FQNEAQ in the germline V gene (reference sequence). The CDR3 loop is CASSSWTSGSSYEQYF. CDR3 bases: TGTGCCAGCAGCTCTTGGACTAGCGGGAGCTCCTACGAGCAGTACTTC.

The CDR3 loop reads CASSEEGDRGDRNTIYF. CDR3 DNA: TGTGCCAGCAGTGAAGAGGGAGACAGGGGAGATCGAAACACCATATATTTT. The chain carries TRBV2 and TRBJ1-3; 8 positions agree with TRBD1. V was clipped by 1 base and J by 5 bases; unmatched bases: 10. The CDR3 is 17 residues long. The germline gives CDR1 SNHLY, CDR2 FYNNEI. The variable domain in full, completed from reference TRBV2 and TRBJ1-3, reads EPEVTQTPSHQVTQMGQEVILRCVPISNHLYFYWYRQILGQKVEFLVSFYNNEISEKSEIFDDQFSVERPDGSNFTLKIRSTKLEDSAMYFCASSEEGDRGDRNTIYFGEGSWLTVV.

This clone was counted only a few times. V usage is TRBV4-3 and J usage is TRBJ1-5, with D possibly being TRBD1 (5 bases). Germline values: CDR1 LGHNA, CDR2 YSLEER. This CDR3 is 16 amino acids long. Trimming removed 1 base at V and 5 bases at J, with 15 bases between. CDR3 nucleotides: TGCGCCAGCAGCCAAGCCGCCCAGGGCCAAGATCAGCCCCAGCATTTT. Translated, it gives CASSQAAQGQDQPQHF.

The rearrangement uses TRBV7-2 and TRBJ1-2; 8 bases line up with TRBD1. The CDR3 has 17 residues. CDR1 is SGHTA and CDR2 is FQGNSA in the germline V gene. Losses at the gene ends were 5 bases for V and 0 bases for J; bases not matched to a gene: 11. CDR3 region: CASSLLWTGTSNYGYTF. CDR3 sequence (DNA): TGTGCCAGCAGCCTATTATGGACAGGGACCTCTAACTATGGCTACACCTTC.

This chain uses TRBV7-9 with TRBJ1-3; D is uncertain. Germline assignment: CDR1 SEHNR and CDR2 FQNEAQ (reference sequence). Trimming left V 1 base short and J 0 bases short, with 10 bases between. CDR3 length: 16 amino acids. This chain's CDR3 is CASSLDSSNSGNTIYF. The CDR3, as DNA: TGTGCCAGCAGCTTAGACAGTTCTAACTCTGGAAACACCATATATTTT.

The V call is TRBV2, the J call TRBJ1-3; no firm D call. CDR3 length: 14 residues. V lost 7 bases and J 0 bases, leaving 10 bases between the germline ends. Germline loops: CDR1 SNHLY, CDR2 FYNNEI. CDR3: CASMPPTSGNTIYF. DNA for the CDR3: TGTGCCAGCATGCCCCCTACCTCTGGAAACACCATATATTTT.

The V call is TRBV18, the J call TRBJ1-2; 7 nucleotides line up with TRBD1. This CDR3 is 12 amino acids long. The germline V gene has CDR1 KGHSH and CDR2 LQKENI. V lost 4 bases to trimming and J lost 8 bases; unmatched junction nucleotides: 4. Here the CDR3 reads CASSRQGVGYTF. The DNA for the CDR3 is TGTGCCAGCTCACGACAGGGAGTAGGCTACACCTTC.

The chain joins TRBV18 to TRBJ1-2, with 10 bases that match TRBD1. Germline lookup yields CDR1 KGHSH and CDR2 LQKENI. The J segment lost 2 bases and the V segment lost 4 bases, leaving 1 base of the junction unmatched. This CDR3 has 14 residues. The CDR3 spells CASSLGQGNYGYTF. The CDR3 DNA reads TGTGCCAGCTCACTGGGACAGGGGAACTATGGCTACACCTTC.

This clone has a single count. V is TRBV7-2 and J is TRBJ1-6; D unresolved. V gave up 0 bases and J gave up 0 bases, with 9 bases separating them. This CDR3 region has 17 residues. CDR1 and CDR2 from the germline V gene are SGHTA and FQGNSA. The chain's CDR3 is CASSLAPGSSYNSPLHF. In nucleotides, the CDR3 is TGTGCCAGCAGCTTAGCCCCGGGTTCCTCCTATAATTCACCCCTCCACTTT.

The chain combines TRBV4-1 with TRBJ1-1, with a weak D call TRBD1 (5 bases). This CDR3 region has 15 residues. Looked up from germline, CDR1 is MGHRA and CDR2 is YSYEKL. V lost 1 base, J lost 1 base, and 10 bases lay in between. The CDR3 DNA reads TGCGCCAGCAGCCAAGTCGCCGGGGGGAACACTGAAGCTTTCTTT. Its translation is CASSQVAGGNTEAFF.

This clone has just a few counts. The rearrangement uses TRBV5-4 and TRBJ2-7; 7 nucleotides match TRBD2. J gave up 0 bases and V 0 bases, and 6 bases lay outside the gene matches. Germline CDR1 SGHNT, CDR2 YYREEE (reference sequence). The CDR3 is 16 amino acids. CDR3 DNA sequence: TGTGCCAGCAGCTTGGATCCAGCGGGGCTCTCCTACGAGCAGTACTTC. Amino acid sequence: CASSLDPAGLSYEQYF.

The rearrangement joins TRBV6-4 to TRBJ2-7, with 11 nucleotides matching TRBD2. V lost 5 bases to trimming and J lost 3 bases; unmatched junction nucleotides: 6. Germline loops: CDR1 MRHNA, CDR2 SNTAGT. This CDR3 spans 15 amino acids. This chain's CDR3 is CASSHLAGGLYEQYF. DNA for the CDR3: TGTGCCAGCAGTCATTTAGCGGGGGGGCTCTACGAGCAGTACTTC.

The rearrangement links TRBV19 to TRBJ2-1; 11 positions agree with TRBD2. Trimming at V came to 7 bases and at J to 3 bases, leaving 5 bases not matched to a gene. Germline V gives CDR1 LNHDA, CDR2 SQIVND (reference sequence). There are 15 residues in the CDR3. Written as DNA, the CDR3 is TGTGCCAGTAAGGCGACTAGCGGGATCTACAATGAGCAGTTCTTC. It is translated as CASKATSGIYNEQFF.

This clone was recorded once. The chain is built from TRBV6-2 or TRBV6-3 and TRBJ1-1; 9 bases match TRBD1. CDR1 MNHEY and CDR2 SVGEGT come from the germline V gene. V dropped 2 bases and J dropped 6; count of bases not matched to a gene: 7. This CDR3 is 15 amino acids long. In DNA, the CDR3 is TGTGCCAGCAGTTACGCCGGGACAGGGTGGGCTGAAGCTTTCTTT. It encodes CASSYAGTGWAEAFF.

The V gene is TRBV6-6, the J gene TRBJ2-7; no clear D gene. V was cut by 2 bases and J by 4 bases, with 15 bases left in between. Per the germline V gene, CDR1 is MNHNY and CDR2 is SVGAGI (reference sequence). The CDR3 length is 15 residues. CDR3 DNA sequence: TGTGCCAGCAGTTACCTTTTGGGCCGTAAGTACGAGCAGTACTTC. It translates to CASSYLLGRKYEQYF.

This clone was recorded many times. CDR3 sequence: CASTSWAGGSEQYF. In DNA, the CDR3 is TGCGCCAGCACCAGTTGGGCGGGAGGAAGTGAGCAGTACTTC. This chain links TRBV5-1 with TRBJ2-7; TRBD2 aligns across 8 bases. Germline CDR1 is SGHRS and CDR2 is YFSETQ. J gave up 7 bases and V 6 bases, and 12 bases lay outside the gene matches. The CDR3 runs 14 residues.

J is TRBJ1-5 and V is TRBV6-6; no definite D call. V lost 5 bases and J lost 0, with 14 bases in between. Germline V gene lookup returns CDR1 MNHNY and CDR2 SVGAGI (reference sequence). The CDR3 totals 16 residues. In nucleotides, the CDR3 is TGTGCCAGCAGTCGCATTGAGGGCTATAGCAATCAGCCCCAGCATTTT. Translated: CASSRIEGYSNQPQHF.

The chain combines TRBV7-9 with TRBJ1-2; D might be TRBD1 (6 bases). Germline CDR1 and CDR2: SEHNR and FQNEAQ (reference sequence). The CDR3 sequence is 16 residues long. V lost 0 bases to trimming and J lost 2 bases, with 13 bases between them. The CDR3 sequence is CASSLAGGQTNYGYTF. The DNA for the CDR3 is TGTGCCAGCAGCTTAGCGGGCGGACAGACAAACTATGGCTACACCTTC.

CDR3 residues: CASNEQAWGSPLHF. The CDR3, as DNA: TGTGCCAGCAACGAACAGGCGTGGGGTTCACCCCTCCACTTT. V gene TRBV9 combines with J gene TRBJ1-6; TRBD1 might be the D (5 bases). Germline V CDR1 and CDR2: SGDLS, YYNGEE. The CDR3 totals 14 residues. V was trimmed by 6 bases and J by 9 bases, leaving 16 bases between them.

The genes are TRBV11-2 and TRBJ2-7; 7 positions match TRBD1. Losses at the gene ends were 2 bases for V and 6 bases for J; bases not matched to a gene: 10. Germline CDR1 reads SGHAT; CDR2 reads FQNNGV. The length of the CDR3 is 15 residues. Here the CDR3 reads CASSLLHRGVGEQYF. CDR3 nucleotides: TGTGCCAGCAGCTTATTGCACAGGGGTGTAGGCGAGCAGTACTTC.

This chain joins TRBV18 and TRBJ2-1; 10 bases line up with TRBD2. The germline gives CDR1 KGHSH, CDR2 LQKENI. This CDR3 comprises 15 residues. The junction had 5 bases not matched to a gene; V was cut back by 1 base and J by 8 bases. The CDR3 bases are TGTGCCAGCTCACCACGGCTAGCGGGGGTAGATGAGCAGTTCTTC. This translates into CASSPRLAGVDEQFF.

The chain is built from TRBV7-3 and TRBJ2-6, with 8 bases that match TRBD1. After removal of 2 bases from V and 3 bases from J, the junction contained 12 bases not matched to a gene. Germline CDR1 is SGHTA and CDR2 is FQGTGA. The CDR3 runs to 19 residues. The CDR3 region is CASSLVGSRGLGGANVLTF. For the CDR3, the DNA is TGTGCCAGCAGCTTAGTGGGAAGCAGGGGGCTCGGTGGGGCCAACGTCCTGACTTTC.

This rearrangement joins TRBV5-6 to TRBJ1-2; the D is unclear. The germline V gene encodes CDR1 SGHDT and CDR2 YYEEEE. Trimming took off 3 bases at V and 7 bases at J, with 16 bases between the two ends. The CDR3 runs 14 residues. The CDR3 DNA reads as TGTGCCAGCAGCTCCCCGCCCGGTTCGGTTGGCTACACCTTC. Its translation: CASSSPPGSVGYTF.

This chain uses TRBV20-1 with TRBJ2-2, with D maybe TRBD2 (11 bases). In germline, CDR1 is DFQATT, CDR2 SNEGSKA (reference sequence). The CDR3 runs 20 residues. Trimming stripped 3 bases from V and 5 bases from J, with 31 bases between. CDR3 bases: TGCAGTGCTAGTCGACAGGGGGCCTCTTCTAGCGGGAGGTATACCGGGGAGCTGTTTTTT. Translation: CSASRQGASSSGRYTGELFF.

The chain has TRBV4-3 and TRBJ2-3; 9 bases fit TRBD2. CDR1 is LGHNA, CDR2 YSLEER, per germline. V was clipped by 4 bases and J by 4 bases; unmatched bases: 15. CDR3 length: 18 residues. The CDR3 sequence is CASSRDSGGAGGPDTQYF. The CDR3 region has the DNA TGCGCCAGCAGCCGCGATTCTGGGGGAGCGGGGGGCCCAGATACGCAGTATTTT.

The J gene is TRBJ1-5, the V gene TRBV28; D perhaps matches TRBD1 (5 bases). The CDR3 has 14 residues. V was pared by 10 bases and J by 2 bases, with 15 bases between. In germline, CDR1 is MDHEN, CDR2 SYDVKM. Here the CDR3 reads CATGGSQGNQPQHF. The CDR3 region has the DNA TGTGCCACCGGGGGGTCCCAAGGCAATCAGCCCCAGCATTTT.

The rearrangement uses TRBV5-4 and TRBJ2-5, with 9 bases identical to TRBD1. The CDR3 sequence is 15 residues long. The junction had 5 bases not matched to a gene; V was cut back by 3 bases and J by 2 bases. Germline V CDR1 and CDR2: SGHNT, YYREEE (reference sequence). The CDR3, as DNA: TGTGCCAGCAGCTCCCGGGACAGGGCGCAAGAGACCCAGTACTTC. Its translation: CASSSRDRAQETQYF. The entire variable domain, with the rest obtained from reference TRBV5-4 and TRBJ2-5, is as follows: ETGVTQSPTHLIKTRGQQVTLRCSSQSGHNTVSWYQQALGQGPQFIFQYYREEENGRGNFPPRFSGLQFPNYSSELNVNALELDDSALYLCASSSRDRAQETQYFGPGTRLLVL.

The chain is built from TRBV7-6 and TRBJ2-1, with 10 bases matching TRBD2. V lost 5 bases, J lost 5 bases, and 12 bases stayed unmatched. Germline CDR1 and CDR2: SGHVS and FNYEAQ. The CDR3 consists of 17 residues. CDR3 nucleotide sequence: TGTGCCAGCAGCCCCTCTCCCGGACTAGCGGAGGACAATGAGCAGTTCTTC. Translated, it gives CASSPSPGLAEDNEQFF.

In its sample, this clone was seen a few times. The V call is TRBV27, the J call TRBJ1-6; 9 bases map to TRBD1. V trimming: 5 bases; J trimming: 7 bases; junction bases outside the gene matches: 18. The V gene's germline CDR1 is MNHEY and CDR2 SMNVEV (reference sequence). This CDR3 spans 19 amino acids. CDR3 protein: CASSDPIGTGSWLNSPLHF. The CDR3 bases are TGTGCCAGCAGTGACCCGATCGGGACAGGGAGTTGGTTGAATTCACCCCTCCACTTT.